This TCR beta chain was captured in a study of CD8+ T cells in alopecia areata. Collection of lesional scalp punch biopsies and peripheral blood was performed in alopecia areata patients. This clone occurred once. This CDR3 has 13 amino acids. Trimming left V 5 bases short and J 8 bases short, with 13 bases between. Germline V gene data show CDR1 as LNHNV and CDR2 as YYDKDF (reference sequence). RNA extraction and reverse transcription yielded cDNA as sequencing template. This table comes from immunoSEQ multiplex PCR, and its TCRdb copy is limited to in-frame clones, with some not included. The sample lists over 150,000 clones; roughly 60% were seen once.

The sequence derives from a human donor with alopecia areata. The chain carries TRBV15 and TRBJ1-3; maybe TRBD1 (6 bases). The sample consisted of CD4+ T cells sorted from blood, taken at week 0. The CDR3 nucleotides are TGTGCCACCAGCCTCCAACAGGGTCACACCATATATTTT. Its protein is CATSLQQGHTIYF.